A single T cell receptor (beta chain) is shown here with its context. The antigen is not known. The sample belongs to a study of shared clonotypes between healthy human individuals. Study-wide points: Clonotype sharing across several donors was observed for 4% to 6.5% of naive CD4 clonotypes.

In the original analysis: Filtering differed for immunoSEQ, which gave only junction sequences without quality scores. Some clones are missing from TCRdb's copy, which holds only in-frame ones; the method was immunoSEQ multiplex PCR. V and J calls plus clone size are reproduced from that table; the DNA served to infer D and trimming. The sample holds 1.4 million to 1.5 million clones, roughly 96% seen once. Per the germline V gene, CDR1 is MGHRA and CDR2 is YSYEKL. V dropped 0 bases and J dropped 2; count of bases not matched to a gene: 3. The CDR3 contains 16 residues. The sequenced sample was naive CD4+ T cells sorted from blood. Subset defined: CD45RA+ positively selected. V usage is TRBV4-1 and J usage is TRBJ1-4; 7 nucleotides match TRBD1. The sequence was obtained from a man in his thirties or forties in good health. This CDR3 reads CASSQEDRVTNEKLFF. CDR3 bases: TGCGCCAGCAGCCAAGAAGACAGGGTCACTAATGAAAAACTGTTTTTT.